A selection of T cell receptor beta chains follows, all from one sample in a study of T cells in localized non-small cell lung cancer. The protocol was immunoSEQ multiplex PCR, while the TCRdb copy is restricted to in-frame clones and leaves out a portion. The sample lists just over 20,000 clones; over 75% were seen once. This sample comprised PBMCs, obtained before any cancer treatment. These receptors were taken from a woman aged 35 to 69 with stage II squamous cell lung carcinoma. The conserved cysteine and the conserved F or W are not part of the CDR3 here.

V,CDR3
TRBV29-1,SVEGARLGNEQF
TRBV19,ASSIGGTGGTEAF
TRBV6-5,ASSRTGGGGYT
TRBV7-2,ASSRISAITPEAF
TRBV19,ASSIEWGSYNEQF
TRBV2,ASSADRVSEAF
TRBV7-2,ASSLKGGYNEQF
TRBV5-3,ARSSLPLGASGRESYNEQF
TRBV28,ASILGAGGTEAF
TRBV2,ASSAETGQGVVDGYT
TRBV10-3,AISEGGQGRAGSGANVLT
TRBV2,ASSAPPGAPSNSPLH
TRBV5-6,ASSLLYRVRETQY
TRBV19,ASSIQGRNQPQH
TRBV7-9,ASSLGREGETQY
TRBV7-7,ASSLEGSTGELF
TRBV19,ASSILQTRWRGNTGELF
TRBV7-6,ASSYLAGDAYNEQF
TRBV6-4,ASSGDGTYGYT
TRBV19,ASSIERRSYNEQF
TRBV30,AWLGQGVRNTIY
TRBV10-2,ASMSGGGTTQY
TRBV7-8,ASSFLAPDTQY
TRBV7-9,ASLEGRSSYNEQF
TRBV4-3,ASSQDSAPFNEQF
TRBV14,ASSRRLADTQY
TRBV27,ASSSHYNEQF
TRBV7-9,ASHMTGYTEAF
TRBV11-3,ASSRLAGASGNTIY
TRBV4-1,ASSQPWTGGEAF
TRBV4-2,ASSSLIGDSGDTQY
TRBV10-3,AISTGLAASEVTGELF
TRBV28,ASRTSGRHEQY
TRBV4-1,ASSRSRDSYEQY
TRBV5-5,ASSSEGLNTNEKLF
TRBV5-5,ASNNVDPGDTEAF
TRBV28,ASSSPTGTGGALGGPTIY
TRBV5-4,ASRPPSGMITDTQY
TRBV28,ASSLTSGRSSYEQY
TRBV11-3,ASSSPGPDNEQF
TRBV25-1,ASSEEGQELYNEQF
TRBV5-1,ASSWGTDTQY
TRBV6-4,ASSDRQGGQF
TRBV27,ASSLLAGDYNEQF